This T cell receptor (beta chain) was recorded in a study of T cells after yellow fever vaccination. Study-level background: Preparing low-cell-number fractions relied on SMART-Seq v4 Ultra Low Input. Overall study results and limits: Most clones from primary vaccination were detected again post-booster (approximately 97% CD4, about 88% CD8). Shared CD4/CD8 clonotypes were a small share, likely from convergent recombination.

This CDR3 is 14 amino acids long. V shed 6 bases, J shed 4 bases, and the junction held 7 bases outside the gene matches. Germline CDR1 and CDR2: DFQATT and SNEGSKA (reference sequence). UMIs were added to TCR cDNA along with a universal primer site when it was made by 5'RACE template switching. TCRdb reprocessed the 5' RACE reads with MiXCR, giving one entry per CDR3 protein. The sample carries some 600,000 distinct CDR3 sequences, 10% to 15% recorded once. Ten or more counts support this clonotype. Its cognate antigen is unknown. Specimen: PBMCs, collected on the day of the yellow fever booster vaccination. The V gene is TRBV20-1, the J gene TRBJ2-2; 8 bases are shared with TRBD2. The clonotype comes from a man aged 25 to 45 who received the YFV17D yellow fever vaccine. CDR3 in amino acids: CSAQREYGTGELFF. The CDR3 nucleotides are TGCAGTGCCCAGCGGGAGTACGGCACCGGGGAGCTGTTTTTT.